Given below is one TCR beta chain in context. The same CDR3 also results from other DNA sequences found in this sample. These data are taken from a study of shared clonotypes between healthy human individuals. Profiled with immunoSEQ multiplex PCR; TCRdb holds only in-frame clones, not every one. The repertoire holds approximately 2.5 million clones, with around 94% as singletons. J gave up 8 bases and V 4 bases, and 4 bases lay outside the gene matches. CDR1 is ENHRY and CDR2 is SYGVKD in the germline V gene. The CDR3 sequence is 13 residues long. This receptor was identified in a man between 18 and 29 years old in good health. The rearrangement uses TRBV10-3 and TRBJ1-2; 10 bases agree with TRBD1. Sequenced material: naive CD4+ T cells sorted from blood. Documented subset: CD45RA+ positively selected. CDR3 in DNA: TGTGCCATCAGTGGACAGGGGGCAGGAGGCTACACCTTC. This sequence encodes CAISGQGAGGYTF.